The next 29 T cell receptor beta chains were all read from a single sample in a study of T cells in tuberculosis. As for time point: new active TB diagnosis, blood taken before or within 7 days of starting treatment. Only in-frame clones appear in the TCRdb table, and some are missing; sequencing was by immunoSEQ multiplex PCR. The sample records tens of thousands of clones, approximately 90% being singletons. The starting material was PBMCs, obtained at tuberculosis diagnosis. The receptors originated from an adult with tuberculosis.

The chain joins TRBV6-6 to TRBJ2-5; tentatively, D is TRBD1 (7 bases). Near its end, the DNA agrees better with TRBJ2-7, so the J call may be wrong. The CDR3 runs to 16 residues. From germline, CDR1 is MNHNY and CDR2 SVGAGI (reference sequence). CDR3 bases: TGTGCCAGCAGTTACGGAGGGGGACAGTCAGCCAACGAGCAGTACTTC. This gives the protein CASSYGGGQSANEQYF.

The chain couples TRBV5-6 to TRBJ1-1; 8 bases are a match to TRBD1. The junction had 3 bases not matched to a gene; V was cut back by 4 bases and J by 1 base. The germline V gene has CDR1 SGHDT and CDR2 YYEEEE. The CDR3 totals 14 residues. CDR3 nucleotides: TGTGCCAGCAGCCCCGGGACAGGGAACACTGAAGCTTTCTTT. Its translation: CASSPGTGNTEAFF.

The sample holds one count of this clone. The chain is built from TRBV28 and TRBJ2-7, with 9 bases fitting TRBD2. The germline gives CDR1 MDHEN, CDR2 SYDVKM. Germline trimming cut 5 bases from V and 2 bases from J; bases unmatched to any gene: 10. This CDR3 has 16 residues. CDR3 region: CASSRPTSGVAYEQYV. CDR3 in DNA: TGTGCCAGCAGTCGTCCGACTAGCGGCGTTGCCTACGAGCAGTACGTC.

V gene TRBV14 combines with J gene TRBJ2-6, with 7 nucleotides matching TRBD2. The trim removed 2 bases at V and 2 bases at J, leaving 6 bases unmatched. The CDR3 runs to 17 residues. Germline loops: CDR1 SGHDN, CDR2 FVKESK. The CDR3 is CASSQRGVMAGANVLTF. As DNA, the CDR3 is TGTGCCAGCAGCCAACGGGGGGTGATGGCTGGGGCCAACGTCCTGACTTTC. Complete variable domain (other parts from reference TRBV14 and TRBJ2-6): EAGVTQFPSHSVIEKGQTVTLRCDPISGHDNLYWYRRVMGKEIKFLLHFVKESKQDESGMPNNRFLAERTGGTYSTLKVQPAELEDSGVYFCASSQRGVMAGANVLTFGAGSRLTVL.

This clone showed up just once. The V gene is TRBV19, the J gene TRBJ1-5, with D hard to call. V was shortened by 8 bases and J by 2 bases, with 10 bases between the two germline ends. From germline, CDR1 is LNHDA and CDR2 SQIVND (reference sequence). The CDR3 loop spans 13 amino acids. CDR3 nucleotides: TGTGCCAGTCAGTTTAAAGGCAATCAGCCCCAGCATTTT. Its protein is CASQFKGNQPQHF.

The chain uses TRBV11-2 and TRBJ1-2, with D perhaps matching TRBD1 (5 bases). The CDR3 contains 13 residues. Germline values: CDR1 SGHAT, CDR2 FQNNGV. The V and J ends lost 3 bases and 4 bases respectively, with 9 bases between them. The CDR3 DNA reads as TGTGCCAGCAGCTTGGTAGACAGCTATGGCTACACCTTC. Its protein is CASSLVDSYGYTF.

The chain employs TRBV30 and TRBJ2-1; 11 bases map to TRBD2. The CDR3 consists of 15 residues. Germline CDR1 reads GTSNPN; CDR2 reads SVGIG (reference sequence). The V segment lost 2 bases and the J segment 4 bases; nucleotides outside the gene matches: 4. This chain's CDR3 is CAWSTTSGGYNEQFF. The CDR3, as DNA: TGTGCCTGGAGTACTACTAGCGGGGGATACAATGAGCAGTTCTTC.

The chain carries TRBV6-5 and TRBJ1-2; a weak D match, TRBD1 (6 bases). The V gene lost 6 bases and the J gene lost 4 bases, with 9 bases spanning the gap. The CDR3 consists of 12 residues. Germline V gene lookup returns CDR1 MNHEY and CDR2 SVGAGI. In DNA, the CDR3 is TGTGCCAGCAGCCCGACAGGCTATGGCTACACCTTC. Its translation is CASSPTGYGYTF.

This chain joins TRBV27 and TRBJ1-2; TRBD1 is a possible D gene (5 bases). The V and J ends lost 4 bases and 8 bases respectively, with 26 bases between them. This CDR3 has 17 amino acids. CDR1 is MNHEY, CDR2 SMNVEV, per germline (reference sequence). CDR3 sequence reads: CASSSTGRGLTLRGYTF. Here the CDR3 DNA reads TGTGCCAGCAGTTCCACGGGGCGGGGTCTAACCTTGAGGGGCTACACCTTC.

This chain connects TRBV4-3 to TRBJ2-3; 12 positions match TRBD2. J was trimmed by 6 bases and V by 4 bases; bases with no gene match: 17. CDR1 and CDR2 from the germline V gene are LGHNA and YSLEER. The CDR3 loop spans 19 amino acids. The CDR3 DNA is TGCGCCAGCAGCCCCAGCCCGACCGCTAGCGGGGGGGCGGGGGATACGCAGTATTTT. The encoded protein is CASSPSPTASGGAGDTQYF.

This chain connects TRBV11-2 to TRBJ1-2; maybe TRBD1 (5 bases). V dropped 2 bases and J dropped 0 bases, with 7 bases sitting between them. This CDR3 is 14 amino acids long. Germline V gives CDR1 SGHAT, CDR2 FQNNGV. The CDR3 is CASSLRGPNYGYTF. In DNA, the CDR3 is TGTGCCAGCAGCTTAAGGGGCCCTAACTATGGCTACACCTTC.

The chain joins TRBV2 to TRBJ2-1, with a possible D match to TRBD2 (6 bases). V was trimmed by 5 bases and J by 5 bases, leaving 13 bases between them. The CDR3 contains 14 residues. Germline V lookup: CDR1 SNHLY, CDR2 FYNNEI. CDR3 DNA: TGTGCCAGCAGTCCGGGACTCTTGAACAATGAGCAGTTCTTC. Encoded protein: CASSPGLLNNEQFF.

V usage is TRBV7-2 and J usage is TRBJ2-5; 10 bases are shared with TRBD2. Per germline, CDR1 SGHTA and CDR2 FQGNSA. J lost 4 bases, V lost 8 bases, and 4 bases had no gene match. This CDR3 region has 13 residues. The CDR3 loop reads CASAAGGRETQYF. The CDR3 DNA follows: TGTGCCAGCGCAGCGGGGGGGCGAGAGACCCAGTACTTC.

The CDR3 loop reads CAWSTRTVQFF. Here the CDR3 DNA reads TGTGCCTGGAGTACACGGACAGTTCAGTTCTTC. This chain joins TRBV30 and TRBJ2-1; weak D call: TRBD1 (6 bases). V lost 2 bases to trimming and J lost 13 bases, with 12 bases between them. Germline CDR1 is GTSNPN and CDR2 is SVGIG (reference sequence). The CDR3 loop spans 11 amino acids.

The chain carries TRBV4-1 and TRBJ2-1; 7 bases match TRBD2. V lost 3 bases and J lost 1; bases outside the gene matches: 15. The CDR3 sequence is 19 residues long. The germline V gene has CDR1 MGHRA and CDR2 YSYEKL. In nucleotides, the CDR3 is TGCGCCAGCAGCCATATGCCGGGACTATCAATCCAGTCCTACAATGAGCAGTTCTTC. Translating it yields CASSHMPGLSIQSYNEQFF.

The rearrangement joins TRBV2 to TRBJ1-2, with 7 bases fitting TRBD1. The V gene's germline CDR1 is SNHLY and CDR2 FYNNEI. J gave up 5 bases and V 6 bases, and 9 bases lay outside the gene matches. The CDR3 loop spans 14 amino acids. CDR3 loop: CASRGKTGNYGYTF. The CDR3 DNA reads TGTGCCAGCAGGGGAAAGACAGGGAATTATGGCTACACCTTC.

The V gene is TRBV28, the J gene TRBJ2-1; TRBD2 matches at 10 bases. There are 15 residues in the CDR3. Germline assignment: CDR1 MDHEN and CDR2 SYDVKM. V was pared by 5 bases and J by 8 bases, with 9 bases of the junction left unmatched. As DNA, the CDR3 is TGTGCCAGCAGTCCCCCTAGCGGGGGTCCCTATGAGCAGTTCTTC. It is translated as CASSPPSGGPYEQFF.

This clone has a single count. This sequence joins TRBV12-5 and TRBJ2-5; tentatively, D is TRBD2 (7 bases). In germline, CDR1 is LGHNT, CDR2 FRNRAP. Trimming shortened V by 1 base and J by 5 bases, and 8 bases separated the two germline ends. This CDR3 comprises 13 residues. This CDR3 reads CASGLGGGETQYF. In nucleotides, the CDR3 is TGTGCTAGTGGTTTGGGCGGGGGCGAGACCCAGTACTTC.

Notes on this clone: This CDR3 is also generated by other DNA sequences in the sample. The J gene is TRBJ1-2, the V gene TRBV15; D uncertain. This CDR3 comprises 13 residues. Germline V lookup: CDR1 LNHNV, CDR2 YYDKDF (reference sequence). V was shortened by 0 bases and J by 2 bases, with 4 bases between the two germline ends. The CDR3 nucleotides read TGTGCCACCAGCAGAGACAGAAACTATGGCTACACCTTC. Its translation: CATSRDRNYGYTF.

The V gene is TRBV6-5, the J gene TRBJ1-2, with a possible D match to TRBD1 (5 bases). The CDR3 length is 15 residues. Germline values: CDR1 MNHEY, CDR2 SVGAGI. Trimming took 2 bases from V and 5 from J, leaving 15 bases between them. DNA for the CDR3: TGTGCCAGCAGTTACGGCCGGGGGAGTAGGTATGGCTACACCTTC. As protein: CASSYGRGSRYGYTF.

The V gene is TRBV6-5, the J gene TRBJ1-2, with unresolved D. Trimming took off 3 bases at V and 4 bases at J, with 9 bases between the two ends. Per the germline V gene, CDR1 is MNHEY and CDR2 is SVGAGI. The CDR3 is made up of 13 amino acids. The CDR3 loop is CASSYWQSYGYTF. The CDR3 coding sequence is TGTGCCAGCAGTTATTGGCAGTCCTATGGCTACACCTTC.

This chain links TRBV4-1 with TRBJ2-6; 10 bases are a match to TRBD2. With V trimmed by 4 bases and J by 0 bases, 9 bases remained unmatched. The CDR3 has 19 amino acids. Looked up from germline, CDR1 is MGHRA and CDR2 is YSYEKL. The CDR3 spells CASSRSGLAGDSGANVLTF. In DNA, the CDR3 is TGCGCCAGCAGCCGAAGTGGGCTAGCGGGGGACTCTGGGGCCAACGTCCTGACTTTC.

The chain has TRBV29-1 and TRBJ2-5; 8 bases are a match to TRBD2. With 6 bases clipped from V and 1 base from J, the junction kept 4 bases outside the gene matches. Germline CDR1 is SQVTM and CDR2 is ANQGSEA. The CDR3 spans 13 residues. The CDR3: CSVPRGVQETQYF. Written as DNA, the CDR3 is TGCAGCGTACCGCGGGGGGTCCAAGAGACCCAGTACTTC.

In this sample, this clone is medium-sized. V gene TRBV6-5 combines with J gene TRBJ1-2, with 7 bases aligning to TRBD1. In germline, CDR1 is MNHEY, CDR2 SVGAGI. CDR3 length equals 13 residues. The junction had 5 bases not matched to a gene; V was cut back by 2 bases and J by 8 bases. CDR3 nucleotides: TGTGCCAGCAGTTACGGGACAGCGCGGGGCTACACCTTC. It is translated as CASSYGTARGYTF.

The chain uses TRBV18 and TRBJ2-1; 7 bases align to TRBD1. In germline, CDR1 is KGHSH, CDR2 LQKENI. The CDR3 loop spans 14 amino acids. V lost 2 bases and J lost 10; bases outside the gene matches: 8. The chain's CDR3 is CASSPELGGQEQFF. In nucleotides, the CDR3 is TGTGCCAGCTCACCAGAACTAGGGGGCCAGGAGCAGTTCTTC.

The J gene is TRBJ1-3, the V gene TRBV6-1; 8 bases line up with TRBD1. The CDR3 length is 16 residues. Trimming removed 2 bases from V and 5 bases from J; junction bases left unmatched: 8. Germline-derived CDR1 and CDR2 are MNHNS and SASEGT. CDR3 in amino acids: CASSELGRGHRNTIYF. CDR3 in DNA: TGTGCCAGCAGTGAACTTGGCAGGGGGCATCGAAACACCATATATTTT.

The rearrangement joins TRBV19 to TRBJ1-2; 10 positions agree with TRBD1. CDR1 and CDR2 from the germline V gene are LNHDA and SQIVND (reference sequence). Trimming removed 4 bases from V and 4 bases from J; junction bases left unmatched: 6. The CDR3 consists of 15 residues. The CDR3 loop reads CASSTGQGPPYGYTF. CDR3 DNA: TGTGCCAGTAGTACGGGACAGGGGCCGCCCTATGGCTACACCTTC.

The genes are TRBV15 and TRBJ1-3, with TRBD1 as a possible D gene (5 bases). The CDR3 sequence is 15 residues long. V dropped 0 bases and J dropped 2 bases, with 8 bases sitting between them. The germline V gene encodes CDR1 LNHNV and CDR2 YYDKDF (reference sequence). The CDR3 DNA reads as TGTGCCACCAGCAGAGATCTAGGGGCTGGAAACACCATATATTTT. It encodes CATSRDLGAGNTIYF. The entire variable domain, with the rest obtained from reference TRBV15 and TRBJ1-3, is as follows: DAMVIQNPRYQVTQFGKPVTLSCSQTLNHNVMYWYQQKSSQAPKLLFHYYDKDFNNEADTPDNFQSRRPNTSFCFLDIRSPGLGDTAMYLCATSRDLGAGNTIYFGEGSWLTVV.

This clone has only a few counts. The rearrangement links TRBV6-9 to TRBJ2-4; the D is unclear. Trimming took off 11 bases at V and 8 bases at J, with 10 bases between the two ends. This CDR3 comprises 10 residues. The V gene's germline CDR1 is MNHGY and CDR2 SVAAGI. The CDR3 loop is CAPSMDIQYF. For the CDR3, the DNA is TGTGCCCCGTCTATGGACATTCAGTACTTC.